This TCR beta chain was sequenced for a study of regulatory T cells in long-lasting Graves disease. About the study: Graves' patients, diagnosed recently, had received antithyroid drugs under 3 months.

Sequencing libraries for TCR beta were prepared with iRepertoire HTBI primers and Arm-PCR of CDR3 regions. TCRdb reprocessed the multiplex PCR reads with MiXCR, giving one entry per CDR3 protein. The sample has about 400,000 distinct CDR3 sequences; about 14% are singletons. Time point noted: newly diagnosed GD, antithyroid drugs for less than 3 months. PBMCs were the source of the RNA used for TCR sequencing. The V gene's germline CDR1 is DFQATT and CDR2 SNEGSKA (reference sequence). Trimming stripped 0 bases from V and 2 bases from J, with 14 bases between. The CDR3 loop spans 15 amino acids. This clonotype was recorded many times.

The chain recombines TRBV20-1 with TRBJ2-7; the D gene is possibly TRBD2 (6 bases). The source is a female donor with Graves disease. Here the sequenced sample was peripheral blood mononuclear cells (PBMCs), taken at new diagnosis, from a patient treated with antithyroid drugs. The CDR3 protein is CSARDLGGTPYEQYF. The CDR3 nucleotides are TGCAGTGCTAGAGATCTTGGGGGGACCCCCTACGAGCAGTACTTC.